The rows below give T cell receptor beta chains drawn from one sample of a study of OX40 agonist ivuxolimab in advanced cancers. Produced via immunoSEQ multiplex PCR; TCRdb's table is partial and in-frame only. The sample shows roughly 67,000 clones, about 92% of them seen only once. Sequencing was performed on CD4+ or CD8+ T cells sorted from blood, taken in a trial of the OX40 agonist ivuxolimab. These receptors were collected from an adult with an advanced solid tumor such as melanoma, head and neck, liver or kidney cancer. CDR3s include the opening cysteine and the closing phenylalanine or tryptophan. A D gene is named only where the DNA matches it firmly. Part of the rows lack a size; the others show once, few, many or a class for expanded clones.

cdr3_nt: TGTGCCAGCAGCTTAAGGGTGAAGGGAGGACGCTTC
cdr3_aa: CASSLRVKGGRF
v_call: TRBV7-3
j_call: TRBJ1-2
d_call: NA
clone_size: NA

cdr3_nt: TGTGCCAGCAGTTCCGGCGTTTGGGCTGAAGCTTTCTTT
cdr3_aa: CASSSGVWAEAFF
v_call: TRBV6-5
j_call: TRBJ1-1
d_call: NA
clone_size: NA

cdr3_nt: TGTGCCAGCAGCTTTAGGATCTCTGGAAACACCATATATTTT
cdr3_aa: CASSFRISGNTIYF
v_call: TRBV7-9
j_call: TRBJ1-3
d_call: NA
clone_size: NA

cdr3_nt: TGTGCCAGCAGCTTTCGGGGGCCAACTGAAGCTTTCTTT
cdr3_aa: CASSFRGPTEAFF
v_call: TRBV5-6
j_call: TRBJ1-1
d_call: NA
clone_size: NA

cdr3_nt: TGTGCCAGTCGAGAGCCTAACTATGGCTACACCTTC
cdr3_aa: CASREPNYGYTF
v_call: TRBV19
j_call: TRBJ1-2
d_call: NA
clone_size: NA

cdr3_nt: TGTGCTAGCAGCCAGATACTAGCGGGGGGGCCTGCGGCCGGGGAGCTGTTTTTT
cdr3_aa: CASSQILAGGPAAGELFF
v_call: TRBV7-7
j_call: TRBJ2-2
d_call: TRBD2
clone_size: NA

cdr3_nt: TGTGCCAGCAGCTTGAGATCCGGGACTCTAACCTACGAGCAGTACTTC
cdr3_aa: CASSLRSGTLTYEQYF
v_call: TRBV13
j_call: TRBJ2-7
d_call: NA
clone_size: once

cdr3_nt: TGTGCCACCTCAATAGGGGATCACCAGCCCCAGCATTTT
cdr3_aa: CATSIGDHQPQHF
v_call: TRBV19
j_call: TRBJ1-5
d_call: NA
clone_size: NA

cdr3_nt: TGTGCCAGCAGCTTAGTTACAGGTCCTGGAACTGAAGCTTTCTTT
cdr3_aa: CASSLVTGPGTEAFF
v_call: TRBV11-2
j_call: TRBJ1-1
d_call: NA
clone_size: NA

cdr3_nt: TGTGCCATCAGTGAGGAGGGCTGGGACGGCTACACCTTC
cdr3_aa: CAISEEGWDGYTF
v_call: TRBV10-3
j_call: TRBJ1-2
d_call: NA
clone_size: NA

cdr3_nt: TGTGCCAGCAGCGTAGGCGGGGGGGAGATGGGTGAGCAGTTCTTC
cdr3_aa: CASSVGGGEMGEQFF
v_call: TRBV9
j_call: TRBJ2-1
d_call: TRBD2
clone_size: NA

cdr3_nt: TGTGCCAGCAGTTACCGTCCACTTTCCCCCCTATACGAGCAGTACTTC
cdr3_aa: CASSYRPLSPLYEQYF
v_call: TRBV6-5
j_call: TRBJ2-7
d_call: NA
clone_size: NA

cdr3_nt: TGTGCCAGCAGTTCAGGGCAGGGACTTTATGGCTACACCTTC
cdr3_aa: CASSSGQGLYGYTF
v_call: TRBV7-9
j_call: TRBJ1-2
d_call: NA
clone_size: NA

cdr3_nt: TGTGCCAGCAGCCCCAGAGGGATCACTGAAGCTTTCTTT
cdr3_aa: CASSPRGITEAFF
v_call: TRBV13
j_call: TRBJ1-1
d_call: NA
clone_size: NA

cdr3_nt: TGTGCCAGTGGACTACAGGGGGCGGAACCCGGGGAGCTGTTTTTT
cdr3_aa: CASGLQGAEPGELFF
v_call: TRBV19
j_call: TRBJ2-2
d_call: TRBD1
clone_size: NA

cdr3_nt: TGTGCCAGCAGCCATCGACTCGACAGTACCACCTACGAGCAGTACTTC
cdr3_aa: CASSHRLDSTTYEQYF
v_call: TRBV5-8
j_call: TRBJ2-7
d_call: NA
clone_size: NA

cdr3_nt: TGTGCCAGCAGTTCCGACAGATCCTACGAGCAGTACTTC
cdr3_aa: CASSSDRSYEQYF
v_call: TRBV5-6
j_call: TRBJ2-7
d_call: NA
clone_size: NA

cdr3_nt: TGTGCCAGCAGCCCAAGGACTAGCTACGAGCAGTACTTC
cdr3_aa: CASSPRTSYEQYF
v_call: TRBV9
j_call: TRBJ2-7
d_call: TRBD2
clone_size: few

cdr3_nt: TGTGCCAGCAGCTTAGATCCCGGACCGTACAATGAGCAGTTCTTC
cdr3_aa: CASSLDPGPYNEQFF
v_call: TRBV11-2
j_call: TRBJ2-1
d_call: NA
clone_size: NA